The 10 T cell receptor beta chains below all came from one sample that was sequenced in a study of T cells in Graves' hyperthyroidism and ophthalmopathy. The investigators amplified TCR beta CDR3 regions from RNA transcripts. First-round RT-PCR targeting the TCR CDR3 was performed with the HTBI primer set. TCRdb processed the multiplex PCR reads anew with MiXCR; each CDR3 protein has one entry. This sample has a few hundred thousand distinct CDR3 sequences, with about a sixth found just once. The sample was blood. The receptors stem from a middle-aged man with Graves' hyperthyroidism.

The table lists this clonotype with many counts. The chain couples TRBV7-2 to TRBJ1-5; D ambiguous. Trimming removed 1 base from V and 0 bases from J, with 10 bases in between. Germline V CDR1 and CDR2: SGHTA, FQGNSA. The CDR3 runs to 16 residues. CDR3 amino acids: CASSLVGQYSNQPQHF. As DNA, the CDR3 is TGTGCCAGCAGCTTAGTAGGTCAATATAGCAATCAGCCCCAGCATTTT.

This clonotype was recorded many times. The gene calls are TRBV6-1 and TRBJ2-7; tentatively, D is TRBD1 or TRBD2 (5 bases each). Germline V gene sequence: CDR1 MNHNS, CDR2 SASEGT. V dropped 6 bases and J dropped 0 bases, with 15 bases sitting between them. CDR3 length: 15 residues. The CDR3 protein is CASRLNRDASYEQYF. The CDR3 bases are TGTGCCAGCAGGCTAAACCGGGACGCCTCCTACGAGCAGTACTTC.

This clonotype was found many times. The chain uses TRBV5-1 and TRBJ2-3; D is unclear. The CDR3 has 11 amino acids. CDR1 is SGHRS and CDR2 is YFSETQ in the germline V gene. V dropped 6 bases and J dropped 6 bases, with 8 bases sitting between them. CDR3 sequence: CASTSQDTQYF. The CDR3 nucleotides read TGCGCCAGCACCTCCCAGGATACGCAGTATTTT.

This clonotype showed up many times. V and J are TRBV24-1 and TRBJ2-1; 7 nucleotides line up with TRBD1. Germline values: CDR1 KGHDR, CDR2 SFDVKD. The CDR3 is 16 residues long. The trim removed 5 bases at V and 5 bases at J, leaving 11 bases unmatched. CDR3 DNA sequence: TGTGCCACCAGTGTCGGCGTGGGCAGGGGGAACAATGAGCAGTTCTTC. Amino acids: CATSVGVGRGNNEQFF.

The chain recombines TRBV10-3 with TRBJ1-3; D is uncertain. V shed 7 bases and J shed 2 bases, with 9 bases lying between them. The CDR3 has 13 residues. CDR1 is ENHRY and CDR2 is SYGVKD in the germline V gene. CDR3 amino acids: CAINTSPGNTIYF. CDR3 in DNA: TGTGCCATCAACACGTCTCCTGGAAACACCATATATTTT.

This clonotype was seen more than once but under ten times. The rearrangement links TRBV7-9 to TRBJ2-5; 7 nucleotides match TRBD1. The CDR3 sequence is 13 residues long. Germline values: CDR1 SEHNR, CDR2 FQNEAQ (reference sequence). V lost 5 bases, J lost 5 bases, and 5 bases stayed unmatched. The CDR3 reads CASSPDRDETQYF. The CDR3 DNA sequence: TGTGCCAGCAGCCCCGACAGGGACGAGACCCAGTACTTC.

As concerns this clonotype: This may be a read error: a much more frequent sequence differs by one nucleotide. The gene calls are TRBV11-2 and TRBJ2-5, with a weak D call TRBD1 (6 bases). This CDR3 is 14 amino acids long. CDR1 SGHAT and CDR2 FQNNGV come from the germline V gene. The CDR3 protein is CASSSGDPQEAQYF. Written as DNA, the CDR3 is TGTGCCAGCAGCTCAGGGGACCCCCAAGAGGCCCAGTACTTC.

This chain links TRBV20-1 with TRBJ2-2; 14 nucleotides agree with TRBD2. This CDR3 comprises 16 residues. The ends lost 5 bases at V and 8 bases at J; junction bases unmatched: 10. From germline, CDR1 is DFQATT and CDR2 SNEGSKA (reference sequence). The CDR3 region is CSARQRTSGGSGELFF. CDR3 in DNA: TGCAGTGCTCGCCAACGGACTAGCGGGGGGTCGGGGGAGCTGTTTTTT.

This clonotype was seen many times. The chain links TRBV30 to TRBJ2-1; TRBD2 matches at 9 bases. The CDR3 length is 16 residues. From germline, CDR1 is GTSNPN and CDR2 SVGIG (reference sequence). Trimming cost V 0 bases and J 5 bases; bases outside gene matches: 8. CDR3 bases: TGTGCCTGGAGTGTTCTAGCGGGACCAGAGAACAATGAGCAGTTCTTC. It yields the protein CAWSVLAGPENNEQFF. Supplemented by reference TRBV30 and TRBJ2-1, the full variable domain reads SQTIHQWPATLVQPVGSPLSLECTVEGTSNPNLYWYRQAAGRGLQLLFYSVGIGQISSEVPQNLSASRPQDRQFILSSKKLLLSDSGFYLCAWSVLAGPENNEQFFGPGTRLTVL.

The sample holds many counts of this clonotype. The chain combines TRBV3-1 with TRBJ2-1; D possibly corresponds to TRBD1 (5 bases). Germline V gene sequence: CDR1 LGHDT, CDR2 YNNKEL (reference sequence). V lost 0 bases, J lost 2 bases, and 14 bases lay in between. This CDR3 has 17 residues. CDR3 in DNA: TGTGCCAGCAGCCAAGATATCCCCAGGGCACCCTACAATGAGCAGTTCTTC. Protein product: CASSQDIPRAPYNEQFF.